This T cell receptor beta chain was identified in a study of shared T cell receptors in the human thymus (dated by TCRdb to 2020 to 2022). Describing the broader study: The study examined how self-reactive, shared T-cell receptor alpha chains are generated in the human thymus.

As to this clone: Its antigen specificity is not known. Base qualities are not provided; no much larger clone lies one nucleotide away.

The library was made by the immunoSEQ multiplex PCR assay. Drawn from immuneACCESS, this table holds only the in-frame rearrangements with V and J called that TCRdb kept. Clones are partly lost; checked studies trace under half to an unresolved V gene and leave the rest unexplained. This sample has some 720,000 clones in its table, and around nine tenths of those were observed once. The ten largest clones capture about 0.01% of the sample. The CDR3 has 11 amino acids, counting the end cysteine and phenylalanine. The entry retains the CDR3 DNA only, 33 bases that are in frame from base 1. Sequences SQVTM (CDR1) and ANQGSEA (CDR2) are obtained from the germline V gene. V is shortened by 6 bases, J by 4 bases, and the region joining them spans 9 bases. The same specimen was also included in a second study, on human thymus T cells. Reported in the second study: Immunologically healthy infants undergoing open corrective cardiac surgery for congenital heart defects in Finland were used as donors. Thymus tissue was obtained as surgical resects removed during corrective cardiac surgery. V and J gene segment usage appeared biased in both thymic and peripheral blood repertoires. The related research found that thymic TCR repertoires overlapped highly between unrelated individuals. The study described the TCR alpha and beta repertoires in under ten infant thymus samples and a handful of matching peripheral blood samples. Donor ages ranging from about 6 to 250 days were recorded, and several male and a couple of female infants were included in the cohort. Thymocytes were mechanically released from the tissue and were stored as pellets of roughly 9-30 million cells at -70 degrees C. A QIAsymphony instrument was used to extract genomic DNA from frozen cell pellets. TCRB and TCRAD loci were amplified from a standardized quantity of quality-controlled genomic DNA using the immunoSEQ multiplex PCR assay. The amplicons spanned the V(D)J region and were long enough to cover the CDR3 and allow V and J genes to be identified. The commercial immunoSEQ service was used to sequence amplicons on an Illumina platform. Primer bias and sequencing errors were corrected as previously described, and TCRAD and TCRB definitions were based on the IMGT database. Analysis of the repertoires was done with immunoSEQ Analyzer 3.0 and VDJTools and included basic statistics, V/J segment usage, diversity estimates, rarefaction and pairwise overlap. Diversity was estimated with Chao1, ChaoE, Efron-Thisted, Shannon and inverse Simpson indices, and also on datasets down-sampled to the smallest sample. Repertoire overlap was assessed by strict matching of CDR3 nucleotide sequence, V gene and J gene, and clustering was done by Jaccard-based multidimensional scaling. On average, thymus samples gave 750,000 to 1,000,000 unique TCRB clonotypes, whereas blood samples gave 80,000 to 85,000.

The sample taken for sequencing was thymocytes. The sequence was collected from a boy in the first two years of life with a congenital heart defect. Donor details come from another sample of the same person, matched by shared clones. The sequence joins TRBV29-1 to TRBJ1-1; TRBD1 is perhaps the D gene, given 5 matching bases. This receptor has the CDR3 CSVSGFTEAFF. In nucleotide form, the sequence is TGCAGCGTCTCAGGGTTCACTGAAGCTTTCTTT. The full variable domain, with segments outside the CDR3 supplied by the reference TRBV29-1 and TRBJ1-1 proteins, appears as SAVISQKPSRDICQRGTSLTIQCQVDSQVTMMFWYRQQPGQSLTLIATANQGSEATYESGFVIDKFPISRPNLTFSTLTVSNMSPEDSSIYLCSVSGFTEAFFGQGTRLTVV.